This T cell receptor (beta chain) was identified in a study of T cell changes during pregnancy in multiple sclerosis. Germline V CDR1 and CDR2: MDHEN, SYDVKM. The CDR3 loop spans 12 amino acids. This table comes from immunoSEQ multiplex PCR, and its TCRdb copy is limited to in-frame clones, with some not included. The table lists about 68,000 clones, 92% of them singletons. For this clone: One end of the junction varies from germline; a read error may be responsible.

The source is a female donor in good health, enrolled as a control in a pregnancy study. The chain has TRBV28 and TRBJ1-5; D unclear. Sequenced here: peripheral blood, sampled in the second trimester of pregnancy. CDR3 sequence reads: CATENSNQPRHF. CDR3 in DNA: TGTGCCACCGAGAATAGCAATCAGCCCCGGCATTTT.